Sequencing of this T cell receptor beta chain was carried out in a study of response to subunit inactivated influenza vaccine. From the RT-PCR reads, TCRdb called clonotypes with MiXCR, one entry per CDR3 protein. The table shows more than 700,000 distinct CDR3 sequences, with about 20% occurring only once. The trim removed 6 bases at V and 4 bases at J, leaving 6 bases unmatched. The germline CDR1 and CDR2 sequences are MNHNS and SASEGT. This CDR3 region has 15 residues. General study results and limits: T cells newly recruited by each seasonal influenza vaccination are few, the authors suggested.

This clonotype appeared a few times. Its target is not known. Source: PBMCs from blood, taken 4 to 6 days after vaccination. The genes are TRBV6-1 and TRBJ1-6, with TRBD1 matching 7 bases. The receptor's source is a man aged 50 to 59 who received an inactivated influenza vaccine. CDR3 nucleotides: TGTGCCAGCAGCCCCGGACAGGAGTATAATTCACCCCTCCACTTT. Its protein product is CASSPGQEYNSPLHF.